This TCR beta chain stems from a study of blood T cell repertoires in COVID-19. Assay: immunoSEQ multiplex PCR; the TCRdb copy retains only in-frame clones and omits some. The sample records 100,000 to 150,000 clones, approximately 86% being singletons. V was clipped by 6 bases and J by 6 bases, with 16 bases between them. CDR1 and CDR2 from the germline V gene are MNHEY and SVGAGI. This CDR3 contains 14 residues. The rearrangement uses TRBV6-5 and TRBJ2-3; TRBD1 is a possible D gene (6 bases). The TCR sequence derives from a woman aged 70 to 79 with COVID-19, enrolled during active disease. Sequencing was performed on peripheral blood. The CDR3 coding sequence is TGTGCCAGCAGACAGGGATTTCAGGGTGATACGCAGTATTTT. Translated: CASRQGFQGDTQYF.